Listed below are T cell receptor beta chains from one sample, sequenced in a study of beta chain features in type 1 diabetes. Repertoires were generated with immunoSEQ multiplex PCR, while TCRdb's copy carries only in-frame clones and drops some. The sample yields 900,000 or so clones, roughly a sixth seen once. Sequencing input: naive CD4+ T cells from blood. The receptor source for this set is a woman aged 18-30 years in good health. Each CDR3 is given with its conserved first and last residue. Each record gives: clone size, J gene, D gene, V gene, CDR3 DNA, CDR3 protein. D genes are given only for firm matches. Clone size appears in some rows only: once, few, many, or a class for an expanded clone.

size: few
J: TRBJ2-2
D: NA
V: TRBV19
DNA: TGTGCCAGTTCGTATGACCGAACAGGAGACACCGGGGAGCTGTTTTTT
CDR3: CASSYDRTGDTGELFF

size: NA
J: TRBJ1-2
D: NA
V: TRBV6-5
DNA: TGTGCCAGCAGAACCGGGACCCGCTATGGCTACACCTTC
CDR3: CASRTGTRYGYTF

size: few
J: TRBJ2-7
D: TRBD1
V: TRBV11-2
DNA: TGTGCCAGCCGGGACAGTACCTACGAGCAGTACTTC
CDR3: CASRDSTYEQYF

size: NA
J: TRBJ1-1
D: NA
V: TRBV4-3
DNA: TGCGCCAGCAGAGAGGGATCGAACACTGAAGCTTTCTTT
CDR3: CASREGSNTEAFF

size: NA
J: TRBJ2-1
D: NA
V: TRBV19
DNA: TGTGCCAGTAGTATGTGGCGGTCCCCGGGTGAGCAGTTCTTC
CDR3: CASSMWRSPGEQFF

size: once
J: TRBJ2-5
D: NA
V: TRBV7-2
DNA: TGTGCCAGCAGCTTAGAAGGTTCAGGTTTGGAGACCCAGTACTTC
CDR3: CASSLEGSGLETQYF

size: NA
J: TRBJ2-5
D: NA
V: TRBV14
DNA: TGTGCCAGCAGCCCCGACGGAGGAGCCCAGTACTTC
CDR3: CASSPDGGAQYF

size: NA
J: TRBJ2-7
D: TRBD2
V: TRBV13
DNA: TGTGCCAGCAGCTTAGGAGGCTCCGGGAGGGTACACGAGCAGTACTTC
CDR3: CASSLGGSGRVHEQYF

size: few
J: TRBJ1-5
D: TRBD1
V: TRBV28
DNA: TGTGCCAGCAGTTTAGCAGGGGGTGGCAATCAGCCCCAGCATTTT
CDR3: CASSLAGGGNQPQHF

size: NA
J: TRBJ2-7
D: NA
V: TRBV5-1
DNA: TGCGCCAGCAGCCCAGGGACGCGACGGGACGAGCAGTACTTC
CDR3: CASSPGTRRDEQYF

size: NA
J: TRBJ2-3
D: NA
V: TRBV7-3
DNA: TGTGCCAGCAGCCTCGATTACTTAAGTACGCAGTATTTT
CDR3: CASSLDYLSTQYF

size: few
J: TRBJ2-3
D: NA
V: TRBV28
DNA: TGTGCCAGCGGCCCAGGACTGCCAGATACGCAGTATTTT
CDR3: CASGPGLPDTQYF

size: NA
J: TRBJ2-3
D: TRBD2
V: TRBV5-4
DNA: TGTGCCAGCAGCCAAGATATCACTAGCGGGTTCACAGATACGCAGTATTTT
CDR3: CASSQDITSGFTDTQYF

size: NA
J: TRBJ2-1
D: TRBD1
V: TRBV5-1
DNA: TGCGCCAGCAGTTTGACAGGGTCCTACAATGAGCAGTTCTTC
CDR3: CASSLTGSYNEQFF

size: few
J: TRBJ2-5
D: NA
V: TRBV6-6
DNA: TGTGCCAGCAGCACCCTTTTATACGGCCAAGAGACCCAGTACTTC
CDR3: CASSTLLYGQETQYF

size: few
J: TRBJ2-1
D: TRBD1
V: TRBV29-1
DNA: TGCAGCGGACAGGGTGAGTCCTACAATGAGCAGTTCTTC
CDR3: CSGQGESYNEQFF

size: NA
J: TRBJ2-7
D: NA
V: TRBV18
DNA: TGTGCCAGCTCATCGGGTAGCTCCTACGAGCAGTACTTC
CDR3: CASSSGSSYEQYF

size: few
J: TRBJ1-5
D: NA
V: TRBV11-2
DNA: TGTGCCAGCAACGCGAACCCTACTGCCTATAGCAATCAGCCCCAGCATTTT
CDR3: CASNANPTAYSNQPQHF

size: few
J: TRBJ1-4
D: NA
V: TRBV29-1
DNA: TGCAGCGTTTATCTGACAGGCGAAGGGGAAAAACTGTTTTTT
CDR3: CSVYLTGEGEKLFF

size: NA
J: TRBJ1-2
D: NA
V: TRBV6-5
DNA: TGTGCCAGCAGTTACTCTAATCAGGACAACTATGGCTACACCTTC
CDR3: CASSYSNQDNYGYTF

size: NA
J: TRBJ1-5
D: NA
V: TRBV7-8
DNA: TGTGCCAGCAGCTTAGCGAGGGTCCAGCCCCAGCATTTT
CDR3: CASSLARVQPQHF

size: NA
J: TRBJ1-1
D: NA
V: TRBV18
DNA: TGTGCCAGCTCACCGGGGTGGGAACGCACTGAAGCTTTCTTT
CDR3: CASSPGWERTEAFF

size: NA
J: TRBJ2-5
D: NA
V: TRBV7-8
DNA: TGTGCCAGCAGCTCCCAACAAGAGACCCAGTACTTC
CDR3: CASSSQQETQYF

size: NA
J: TRBJ2-7
D: NA
V: TRBV4-1
DNA: TGCGCCAGCAGCCCAACTGAGCTGGCGACTTACGAGCAGTACTTC
CDR3: CASSPTELATYEQYF

size: NA
J: TRBJ1-1
D: NA
V: TRBV7-3
DNA: TGTGCCAGCAGCTTCAGCCAGGGCACTGAAGCTTTCTTT
CDR3: CASSFSQGTEAFF

size: few
J: TRBJ2-5
D: NA
V: TRBV6-6
DNA: TGTGCCAGCAGTCGGGACTTCCAAGAGACCCAGTACTTC
CDR3: CASSRDFQETQYF

size: NA
J: TRBJ2-1
D: NA
V: TRBV4-2
DNA: TGTGCCAGCAGCCAAGACCGTGTGGGCAATGAGCAGTTCTTC
CDR3: CASSQDRVGNEQFF

size: few
J: TRBJ2-6
D: NA
V: TRBV7-9
DNA: TGTGCCAGCAGCTTTCCAGACTCTGGGGCCAACGTCCTGACTTTC
CDR3: CASSFPDSGANVLTF

size: NA
J: TRBJ2-7
D: NA
V: TRBV7-8
DNA: TGTGCCAGCAGCGCGGCCTACGAGCAGTACTTC
CDR3: CASSAAYEQYF

size: NA
J: TRBJ2-3
D: NA
V: TRBV28
DNA: TGTGCCAGCAGTCAGGGTTTAACAGATACGCAGTATTTT
CDR3: CASSQGLTDTQYF

size: few
J: TRBJ2-5
D: TRBD1
V: TRBV19
DNA: TGTGCCAGTAGAAGCAGGGGGTTGGAGACCCAGTACTTC
CDR3: CASRSRGLETQYF

size: NA
J: TRBJ2-1
D: NA
V: TRBV18
DNA: TGTGCCAGCTCACCATTAGCACAGAGCTCCTACAATGAGCAGTTCTTC
CDR3: CASSPLAQSSYNEQFF

size: NA
J: TRBJ1-1
D: NA
V: TRBV7-2
DNA: TGTGCCAGCAGCTTAGTAGGGGGAGACACTGAAGCTTTCTTT
CDR3: CASSLVGGDTEAFF

size: NA
J: TRBJ1-1
D: TRBD1
V: TRBV5-8
DNA: TGTGCCAGCAGCGCCGGGACAGGAATGAACACTGAAGCTTTCTTT
CDR3: CASSAGTGMNTEAFF

size: few
J: TRBJ2-2
D: NA
V: TRBV5-1
DNA: TGCGCCAGCAGCTTGCGGTACCCCGGGGAGCTGTTTTTT
CDR3: CASSLRYPGELFF

size: few
J: TRBJ2-3
D: NA
V: TRBV7-2
DNA: TGTGCCAGCAGCCGGCAGCTGGATACGCAGTATTTT
CDR3: CASSRQLDTQYF

size: few
J: TRBJ2-2
D: TRBD2
V: TRBV7-6
DNA: TGTGCCAGCAGCCCAGGGACTACCTTGAACACCGGGGAGCTGTTTTTT
CDR3: CASSPGTTLNTGELFF

size: NA
J: TRBJ2-6
D: NA
V: TRBV28
DNA: TGTGCCAGCAGTTTTCTGGATTCTGGGGCCAACGTCCTGACTTTC
CDR3: CASSFLDSGANVLTF

size: NA
J: TRBJ1-1
D: NA
V: TRBV6-6
DNA: TGTGCCAGCAGTTACTCGAGGAACACTGAAGCTTTCTTT
CDR3: CASSYSRNTEAFF

size: NA
J: TRBJ1-2
D: NA
V: TRBV4-3
DNA: TGCGCCAGCAGCCCAGAGGAACGACCTAACTATGGCTACACCTTC
CDR3: CASSPEERPNYGYTF

size: few
J: TRBJ2-5
D: NA
V: TRBV6-5
DNA: TGTGCCCGGCGGTGGACCCAGTACTTC
CDR3: CARRWTQYF

size: NA
J: TRBJ2-5
D: TRBD2
V: TRBV14
DNA: TGTGCCAGCAGCCAGACTAGCGGGAGCCAAGAGACCCAGTACTTC
CDR3: CASSQTSGSQETQYF

size: few
J: TRBJ2-6
D: NA
V: TRBV7-2
DNA: TGTGCCAGCAGCTTACGCGGGGGCCCTAGTTCTGGGGCCAACGTCCTGACTTTC
CDR3: CASSLRGGPSSGANVLTF

size: NA
J: TRBJ1-3
D: NA
V: TRBV30
DNA: TGTGCCTGGAGGGGGGATAACGCTGTGTCTGGAAACACCATATATTTT
CDR3: CAWRGDNAVSGNTIYF

size: few
J: TRBJ2-4
D: NA
V: TRBV2
DNA: TGTGCCAGCAGTGAATGGGGTGCGGTCCTAGCCAAAAACATTCAGTACTTC
CDR3: CASSEWGAVLAKNIQYF

size: NA
J: TRBJ1-5
D: NA
V: TRBV28
DNA: TGTGCCAGCACAGATAGCAATCAGCCCCAGCATTTT
CDR3: CASTDSNQPQHF

size: NA
J: TRBJ2-3
D: NA
V: TRBV18
DNA: TGTGCCAGCTCAGAACGACAGGCGAGCACAGATACGCAGTATTTT
CDR3: CASSERQASTDTQYF

size: NA
J: TRBJ2-7
D: TRBD2
V: TRBV5-4
DNA: TGTGCCAGCAGTTCCCATTCTAGCGGGAGGGAATACGAGCAGTACTTC
CDR3: CASSSHSSGREYEQYF

size: NA
J: TRBJ2-6
D: NA
V: TRBV7-9
DNA: TGTGCCAGCAGCCCCCTTTTGAGGGCCCAAAGCTCTGGGGCCAACGTCCTGACTTTC
CDR3: CASSPLLRAQSSGANVLTF

size: few
J: TRBJ2-5
D: NA
V: TRBV5-4
DNA: TGTGCCAGCAGCTTGCAGTCAGGGGAGCAAGAGACCCAGTACTTC
CDR3: CASSLQSGEQETQYF

size: few
J: TRBJ2-7
D: NA
V: TRBV20-1
DNA: TGCAGTGCTACGAGCTCCTACGAGCAGTACTTC
CDR3: CSATSSYEQYF

size: NA
J: TRBJ2-4
D: TRBD1
V: TRBV5-1
DNA: TGCGCCAGCAGTCTACAGGGGAATTGGGAAAACATTCAGTACTTC
CDR3: CASSLQGNWENIQYF

size: few
J: TRBJ1-2
D: NA
V: TRBV7-2
DNA: TGTGCCAGCAGTCCTATGAGGGCGCGCTTCGCTGGCTACACCTTC
CDR3: CASSPMRARFAGYTF